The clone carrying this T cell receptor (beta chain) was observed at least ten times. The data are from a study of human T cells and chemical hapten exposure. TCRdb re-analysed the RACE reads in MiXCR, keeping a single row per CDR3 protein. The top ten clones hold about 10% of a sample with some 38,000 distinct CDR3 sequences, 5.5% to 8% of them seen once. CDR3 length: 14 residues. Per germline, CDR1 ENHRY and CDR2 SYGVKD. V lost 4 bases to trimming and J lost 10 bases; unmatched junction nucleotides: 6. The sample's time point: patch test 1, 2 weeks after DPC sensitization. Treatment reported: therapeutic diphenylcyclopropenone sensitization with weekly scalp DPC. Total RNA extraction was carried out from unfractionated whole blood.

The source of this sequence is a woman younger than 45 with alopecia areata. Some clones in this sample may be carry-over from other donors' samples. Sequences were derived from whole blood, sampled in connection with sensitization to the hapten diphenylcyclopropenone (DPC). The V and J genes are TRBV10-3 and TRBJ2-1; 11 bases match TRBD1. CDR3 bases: TGTGCCATCAGTGTGGACAGGGGGCTAGAGGAGCAGTTCTTC. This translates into CAISVDRGLEEQFF.